This T cell receptor beta chain stems from a study of blood T cell repertoires in COVID-19. This clone was observed a single time. Sequencing used immunoSEQ multiplex PCR; TCRdb keeps in-frame clones, though not all of them. This table holds under 350,000 clones, roughly 86% found once. This CDR3 contains 16 residues. V lost 4 bases to trimming and J lost 5 bases; unmatched junction nucleotides: 7. Germline CDR1 MNHEY, CDR2 SVGAGI. The sequencing input was peripheral blood. The rearrangement links TRBV6-5 to TRBJ2-3, with TRBD2 matching 12 bases. The receptor's source is a man between 65 and 85 years old with acute or convalescent COVID-19. CDR3 nucleotide sequence: TGTGCCAGCAGTTCCTGGACTAGCGGGGCGAAAGATACGCAGTATTTT. This codes for CASSSWTSGAKDTQYF.